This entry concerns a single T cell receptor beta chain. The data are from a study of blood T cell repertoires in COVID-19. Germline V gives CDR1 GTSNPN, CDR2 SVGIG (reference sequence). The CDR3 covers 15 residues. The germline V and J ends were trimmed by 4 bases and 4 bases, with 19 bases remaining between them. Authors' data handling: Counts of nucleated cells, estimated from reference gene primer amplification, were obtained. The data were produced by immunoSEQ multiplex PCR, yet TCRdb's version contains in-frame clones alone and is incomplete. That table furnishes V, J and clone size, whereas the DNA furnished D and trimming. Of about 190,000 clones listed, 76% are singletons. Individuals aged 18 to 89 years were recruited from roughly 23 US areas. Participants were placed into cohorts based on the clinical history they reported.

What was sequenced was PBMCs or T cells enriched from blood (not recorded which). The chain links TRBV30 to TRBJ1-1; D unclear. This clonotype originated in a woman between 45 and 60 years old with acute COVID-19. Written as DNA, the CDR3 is TGTGCCTGGATGGGCGACCCTCGGGGATCCACTGAAGCTTTCTTT. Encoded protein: CAWMGDPRGSTEAFF.